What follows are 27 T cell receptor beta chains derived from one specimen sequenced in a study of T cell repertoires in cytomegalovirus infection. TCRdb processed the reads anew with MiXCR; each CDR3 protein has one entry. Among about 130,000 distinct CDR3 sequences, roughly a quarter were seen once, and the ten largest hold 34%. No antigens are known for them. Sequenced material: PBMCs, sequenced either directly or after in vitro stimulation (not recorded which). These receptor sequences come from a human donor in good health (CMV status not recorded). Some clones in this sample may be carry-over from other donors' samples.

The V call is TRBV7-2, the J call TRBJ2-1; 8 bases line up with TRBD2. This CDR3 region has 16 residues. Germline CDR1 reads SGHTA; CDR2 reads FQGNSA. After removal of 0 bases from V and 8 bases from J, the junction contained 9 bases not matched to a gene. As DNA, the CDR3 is TGTGCCAGCAGCTTAGCCCCAGCGGGGGCTGCGGATGAGCAGTTCTTC. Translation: CASSLAPAGAADEQFF.

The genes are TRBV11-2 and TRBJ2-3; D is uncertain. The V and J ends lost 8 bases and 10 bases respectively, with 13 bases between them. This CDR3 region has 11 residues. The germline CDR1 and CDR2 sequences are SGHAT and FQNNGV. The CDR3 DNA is TGTGCCAGCGGATACCAGTCCGCGCAGTATTTT. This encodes CASGYQSAQYF. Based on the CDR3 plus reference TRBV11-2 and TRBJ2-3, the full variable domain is EAGVAQSPRYKIIEKRQSVAFWCNPISGHATLYWYQQILGQGPKLLIQFQNNGVVDDSQLPKDRFSAERLKGVDSTLKIQPAKLEDSAVYLCASGYQSAQYFGPGTRLTVL.

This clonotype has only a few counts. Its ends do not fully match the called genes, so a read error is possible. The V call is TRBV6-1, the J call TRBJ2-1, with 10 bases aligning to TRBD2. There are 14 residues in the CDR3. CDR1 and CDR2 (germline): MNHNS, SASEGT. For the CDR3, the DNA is TGTGCCAGCAGTGGCGCTAGCGGGAGAGTGGGAGGGGTCTTC. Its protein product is CASSGASGRVGGVF.

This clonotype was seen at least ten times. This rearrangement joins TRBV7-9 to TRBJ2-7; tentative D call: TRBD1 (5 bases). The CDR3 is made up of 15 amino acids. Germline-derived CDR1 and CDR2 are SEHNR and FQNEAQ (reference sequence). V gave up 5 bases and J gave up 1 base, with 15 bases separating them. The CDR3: CASSDPTARSYEQYF. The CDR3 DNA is TGTGCCAGCAGCGATCCGACAGCGCGATCCTACGAGCAGTACTTC.

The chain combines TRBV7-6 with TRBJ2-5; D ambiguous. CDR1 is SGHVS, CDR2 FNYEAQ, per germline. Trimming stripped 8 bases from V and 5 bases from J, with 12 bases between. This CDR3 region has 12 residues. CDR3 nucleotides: TGTGCCAGCGGGGTCCTCTATGAGACCCAGTACTTC. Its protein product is CASGVLYETQYF.

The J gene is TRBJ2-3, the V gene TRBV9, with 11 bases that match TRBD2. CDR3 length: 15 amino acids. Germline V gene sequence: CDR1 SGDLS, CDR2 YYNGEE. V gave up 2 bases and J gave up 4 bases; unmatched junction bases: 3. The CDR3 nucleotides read TGTGCCAGCAGCGTTAGCGGGAGGGCCCCAGATACGCAGTATTTT. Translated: CASSVSGRAPDTQYF.

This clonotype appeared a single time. CDR3 residues: CATKLGTGGFGELFF. In nucleotides, the CDR3 is TGTGCCACCAAACTAGGGACAGGCGGGTTTGGGGAGCTGTTTTTT. V is TRBV19 and J is TRBJ2-2, with 8 bases identical to TRBD1. The CDR3 consists of 15 residues. With 10 bases clipped from V and 8 bases from J, the junction kept 15 bases outside the gene matches. Germline-derived CDR1 and CDR2 are LNHDA and SQIVND (reference sequence).

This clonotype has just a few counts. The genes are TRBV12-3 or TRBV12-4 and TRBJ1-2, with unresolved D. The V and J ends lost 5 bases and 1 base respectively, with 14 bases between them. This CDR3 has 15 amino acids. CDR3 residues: CASSLTDGLNYGYTF. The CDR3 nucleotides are TGTGCCAGCAGTCTAACGGACGGACTTAACTATGGCTACACCTTC.

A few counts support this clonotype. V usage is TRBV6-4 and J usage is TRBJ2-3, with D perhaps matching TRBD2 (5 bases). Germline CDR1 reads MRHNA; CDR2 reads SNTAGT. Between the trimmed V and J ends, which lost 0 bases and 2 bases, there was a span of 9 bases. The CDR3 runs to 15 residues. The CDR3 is CASSDSSGDTDTQYF. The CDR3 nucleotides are TGTGCCAGCAGTGACTCGTCCGGGGACACAGATACGCAGTATTTT.

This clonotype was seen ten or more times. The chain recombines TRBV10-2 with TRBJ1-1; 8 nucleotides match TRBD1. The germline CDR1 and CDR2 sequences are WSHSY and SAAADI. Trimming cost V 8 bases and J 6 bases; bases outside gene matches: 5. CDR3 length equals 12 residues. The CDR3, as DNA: TGCGCCAGCTTAGGACAGGGTGCTGAAGCTTTCTTT. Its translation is CASLGQGAEAFF.

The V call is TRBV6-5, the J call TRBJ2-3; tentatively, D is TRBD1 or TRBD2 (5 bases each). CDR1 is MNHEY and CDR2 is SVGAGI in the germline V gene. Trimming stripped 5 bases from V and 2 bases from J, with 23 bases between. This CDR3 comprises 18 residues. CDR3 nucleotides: TGTGCCAGCAGTAGAACTCCGGGGACGGCACCATCCACAGATACGCAGTATTTT. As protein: CASSRTPGTAPSTDTQYF.

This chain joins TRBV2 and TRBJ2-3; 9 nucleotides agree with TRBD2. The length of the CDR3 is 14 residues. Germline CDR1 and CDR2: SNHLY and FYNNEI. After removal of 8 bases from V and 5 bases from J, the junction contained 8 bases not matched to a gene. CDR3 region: CASSPSGVKDTQYF. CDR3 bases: TGTGCCAGCTCTCCTAGCGGGGTCAAAGATACGCAGTATTTT. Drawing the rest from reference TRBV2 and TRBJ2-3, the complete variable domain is EPEVTQTPSHQVTQMGQEVILRCVPISNHLYFYWYRQILGQKVEFLVSFYNNEISEKSEIFDDQFSVERPDGSNFTLKIRSTKLEDSAMYFCASSPSGVKDTQYFGPGTRLTVL.

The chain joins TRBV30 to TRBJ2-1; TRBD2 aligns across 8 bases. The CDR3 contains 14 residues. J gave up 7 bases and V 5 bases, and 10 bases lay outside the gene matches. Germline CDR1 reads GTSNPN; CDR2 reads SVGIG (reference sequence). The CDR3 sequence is CAWGISGSRNEQFF. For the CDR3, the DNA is TGTGCCTGGGGGATCAGCGGGAGTAGAAATGAGCAGTTCTTC.

The CDR3 DNA reads as TGTGCCACCAGTGAGGGCCCCACTAGCGGGAGGATTTGGGCCAAAAACATTCAGTACTTC. Its translation is CATSEGPTSGRIWAKNIQYF. The chain combines TRBV24-1 with TRBJ2-4; TRBD2 matches 12 bases. Germline V CDR1 and CDR2: KGHDR, SFDVKD. The V gene end was trimmed by 4 bases and the J gene end by 1 base; junction bases not matched to a gene: 13. The CDR3 totals 20 residues.

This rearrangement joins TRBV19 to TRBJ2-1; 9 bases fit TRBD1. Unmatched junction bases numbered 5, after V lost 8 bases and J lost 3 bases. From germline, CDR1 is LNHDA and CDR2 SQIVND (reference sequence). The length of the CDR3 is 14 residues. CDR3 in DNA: TGTGCCAGTGCAACAGGGGGCAGCTACAATGAGCAGTTCTTC. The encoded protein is CASATGGSYNEQFF. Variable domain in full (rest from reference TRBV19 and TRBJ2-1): DGGITQSPKYLFRKEGQNVTLSCEQNLNHDAMYWYRQDPGQGLRLIYYSQIVNDFQKGDIAEGYSVSREKKESFPLTVTSAQKNPTAFYLCASATGGSYNEQFFGPGTRLTVL.

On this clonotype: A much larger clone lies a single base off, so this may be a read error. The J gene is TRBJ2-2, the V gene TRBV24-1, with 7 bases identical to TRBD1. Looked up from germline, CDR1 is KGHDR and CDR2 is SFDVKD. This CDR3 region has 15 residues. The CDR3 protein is CATSAHRGNTRELFF. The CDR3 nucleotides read TGTGCCACCAGTGCCCACAGGGGTAACACCAGGGAGCTGTTTTTT.

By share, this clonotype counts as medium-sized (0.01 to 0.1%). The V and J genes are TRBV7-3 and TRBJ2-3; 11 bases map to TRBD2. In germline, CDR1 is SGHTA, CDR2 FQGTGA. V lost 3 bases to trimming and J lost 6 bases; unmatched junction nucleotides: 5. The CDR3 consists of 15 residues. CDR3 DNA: TGTGCCAGCAGCTTGACTAGCGGGGTTTGGGATACGCAGTATTTT. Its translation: CASSLTSGVWDTQYF. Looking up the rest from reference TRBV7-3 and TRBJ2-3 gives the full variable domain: GAGVSQTPSNKVTEKGKYVELRCDPISGHTALYWYRQSLGQGPEFLIYFQGTGAADDSGLPNDRFFAVRPEGSVSTLKIQRTERGDSAVYLCASSLTSGVWDTQYFGPGTRLTVL.

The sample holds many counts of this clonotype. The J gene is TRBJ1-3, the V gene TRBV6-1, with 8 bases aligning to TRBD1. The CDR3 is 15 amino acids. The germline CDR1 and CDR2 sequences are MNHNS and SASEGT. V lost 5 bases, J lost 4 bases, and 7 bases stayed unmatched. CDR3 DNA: TGTGCCAGCAGTTTAGACAGGGGACGGGGAAACACCATATATTTT. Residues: CASSLDRGRGNTIYF.

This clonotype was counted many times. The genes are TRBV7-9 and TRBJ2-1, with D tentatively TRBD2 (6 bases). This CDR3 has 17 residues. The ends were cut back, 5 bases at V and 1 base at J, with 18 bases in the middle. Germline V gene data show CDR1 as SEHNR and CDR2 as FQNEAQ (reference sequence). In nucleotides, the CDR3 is TGTGCCAGCAGCCCCCGCTCTGCGGGGCCGTCCTACAATGAGCAGTTCTTC. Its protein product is CASSPRSAGPSYNEQFF.

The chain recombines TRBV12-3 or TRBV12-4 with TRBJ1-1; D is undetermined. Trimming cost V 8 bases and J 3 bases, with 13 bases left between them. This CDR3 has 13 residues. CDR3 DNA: TGTGCCAGCTCTGTGCTTAGGGACACTGAAGCTTTCTTT. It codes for CASSVLRDTEAFF.

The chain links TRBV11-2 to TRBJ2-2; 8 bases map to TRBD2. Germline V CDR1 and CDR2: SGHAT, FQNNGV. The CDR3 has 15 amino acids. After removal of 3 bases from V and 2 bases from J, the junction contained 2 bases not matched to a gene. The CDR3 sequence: CASSFSGTNTGELFF. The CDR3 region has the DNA TGTGCCAGCAGCTTTAGCGGGACAAACACCGGGGAGCTGTTTTTT.

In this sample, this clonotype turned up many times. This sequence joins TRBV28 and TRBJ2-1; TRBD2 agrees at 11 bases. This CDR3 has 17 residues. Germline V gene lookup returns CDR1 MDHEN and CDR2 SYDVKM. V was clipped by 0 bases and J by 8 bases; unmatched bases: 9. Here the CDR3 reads CASSLWSPTSGSDEQFF. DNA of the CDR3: TGTGCCAGCAGTTTATGGAGTCCCACTAGCGGGAGCGATGAGCAGTTCTTC.

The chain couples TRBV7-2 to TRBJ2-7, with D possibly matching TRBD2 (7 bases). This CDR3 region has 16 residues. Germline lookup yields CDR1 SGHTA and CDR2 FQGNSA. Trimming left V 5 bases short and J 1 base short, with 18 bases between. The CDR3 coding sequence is TGTGCCAGCAGCGCCCCGGGGAGGGGGGGATCCTACGAGCAGTACGTC. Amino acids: CASSAPGRGGSYEQYV.

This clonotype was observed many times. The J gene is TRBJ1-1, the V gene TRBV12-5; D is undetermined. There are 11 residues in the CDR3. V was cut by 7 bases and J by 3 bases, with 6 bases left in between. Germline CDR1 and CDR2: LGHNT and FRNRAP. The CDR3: CASALHTEAFF. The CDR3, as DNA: TGTGCTAGTGCCCTACACACTGAAGCTTTCTTT.

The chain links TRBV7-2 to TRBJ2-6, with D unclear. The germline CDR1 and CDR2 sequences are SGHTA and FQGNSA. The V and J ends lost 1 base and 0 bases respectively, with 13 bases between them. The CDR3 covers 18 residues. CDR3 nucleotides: TGTGCCAGCAGCTTAGTTGGCAGGATCGACTCTGGGGCCAACGTCCTGACTTTC. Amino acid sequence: CASSLVGRIDSGANVLTF.

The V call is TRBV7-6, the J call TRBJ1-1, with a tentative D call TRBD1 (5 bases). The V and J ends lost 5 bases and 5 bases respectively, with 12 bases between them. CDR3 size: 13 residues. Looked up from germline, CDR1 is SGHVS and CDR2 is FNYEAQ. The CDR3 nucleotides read TGTGCCAGCAGCCGCTTGGGGGGTACTGAAGCTTTCTTT. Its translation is CASSRLGGTEAFF.

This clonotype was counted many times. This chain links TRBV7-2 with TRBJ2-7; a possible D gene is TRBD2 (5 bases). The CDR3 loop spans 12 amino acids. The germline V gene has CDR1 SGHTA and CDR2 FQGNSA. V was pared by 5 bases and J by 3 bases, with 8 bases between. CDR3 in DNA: TGTGCCAGCAGCCACCGGGACTACGAGCAGTACTTC. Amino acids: CASSHRDYEQYF.